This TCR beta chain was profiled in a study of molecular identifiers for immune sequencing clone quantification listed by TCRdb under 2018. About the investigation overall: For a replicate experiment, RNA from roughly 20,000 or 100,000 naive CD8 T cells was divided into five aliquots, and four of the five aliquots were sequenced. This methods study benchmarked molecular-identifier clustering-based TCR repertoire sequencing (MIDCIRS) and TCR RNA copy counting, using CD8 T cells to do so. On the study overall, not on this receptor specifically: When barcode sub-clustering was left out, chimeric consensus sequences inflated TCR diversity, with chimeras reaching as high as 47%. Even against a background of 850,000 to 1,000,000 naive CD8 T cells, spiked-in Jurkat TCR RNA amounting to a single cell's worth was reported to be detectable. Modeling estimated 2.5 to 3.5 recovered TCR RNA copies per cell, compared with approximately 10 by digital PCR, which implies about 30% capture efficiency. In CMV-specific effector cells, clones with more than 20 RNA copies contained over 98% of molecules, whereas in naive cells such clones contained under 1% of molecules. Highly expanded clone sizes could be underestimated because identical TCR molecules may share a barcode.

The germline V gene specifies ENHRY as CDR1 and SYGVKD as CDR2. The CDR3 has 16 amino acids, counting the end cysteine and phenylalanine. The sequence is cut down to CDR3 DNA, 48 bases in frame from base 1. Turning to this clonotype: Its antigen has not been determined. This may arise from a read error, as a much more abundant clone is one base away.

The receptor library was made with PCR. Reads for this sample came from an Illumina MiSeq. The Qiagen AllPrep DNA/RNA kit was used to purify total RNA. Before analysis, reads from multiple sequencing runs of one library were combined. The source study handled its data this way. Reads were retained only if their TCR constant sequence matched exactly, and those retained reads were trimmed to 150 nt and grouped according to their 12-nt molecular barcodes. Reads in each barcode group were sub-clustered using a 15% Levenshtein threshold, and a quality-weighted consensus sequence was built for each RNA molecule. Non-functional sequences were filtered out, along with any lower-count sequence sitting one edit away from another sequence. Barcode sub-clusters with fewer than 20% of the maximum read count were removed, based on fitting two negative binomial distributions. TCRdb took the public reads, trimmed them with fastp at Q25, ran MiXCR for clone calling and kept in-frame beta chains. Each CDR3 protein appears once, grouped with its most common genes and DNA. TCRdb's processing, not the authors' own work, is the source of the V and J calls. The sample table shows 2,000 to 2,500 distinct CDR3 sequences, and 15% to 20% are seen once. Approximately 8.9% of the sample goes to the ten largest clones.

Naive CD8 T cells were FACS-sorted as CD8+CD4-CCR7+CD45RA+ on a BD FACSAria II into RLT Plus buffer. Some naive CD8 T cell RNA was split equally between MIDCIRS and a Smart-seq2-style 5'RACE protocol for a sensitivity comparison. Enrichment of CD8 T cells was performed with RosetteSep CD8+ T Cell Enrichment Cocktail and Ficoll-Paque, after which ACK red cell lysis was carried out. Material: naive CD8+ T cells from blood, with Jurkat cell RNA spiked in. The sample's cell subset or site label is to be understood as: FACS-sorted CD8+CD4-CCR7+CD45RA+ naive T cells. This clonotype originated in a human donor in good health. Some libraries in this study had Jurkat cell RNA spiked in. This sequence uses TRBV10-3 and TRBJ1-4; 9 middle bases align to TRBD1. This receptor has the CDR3 CAVSGTGTATNEKLFF. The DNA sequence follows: TGTGCCGTCAGTGGGACAGGGACAGCAACTAATGAAAAACTGTTTTTT.